This T cell receptor (beta chain) came from a study of shared clonotypes between healthy human individuals. Findings and limits, study-wide: A limitation of the genetic and exposure-history diversity represented arose from few donors.

Unsorted PBMC replicate PCRs drew on roughly 280 ng DNA, representing some 28,000 T cell genomes. Assay used: immunoSEQ multiplex PCR; TCRdb lists only in-frame clones, some missing. Among about 560,000 clones, around 78% were seen once, and the ten largest hold around 12%. Germline V lookup: CDR1 SGHNT, CDR2 YENEEA. The V gene end was trimmed by 5 bases and the J gene end by 1 base; junction bases not matched to a gene: 3. The CDR3 extends over 14 amino acids. In regard to this clone: The antigen is unknown.

The donor population consisted of healthy HIV-negative adults with no recent acute infections or vaccinations. The sequenced sample was PBMCs. The sequence was collected from a woman in her thirties or forties in good health. Some clones in this sample may be carry-over from other donors' samples. This sequence joins TRBV11-3 and TRBJ2-5; 8 positions agree with TRBD1. The CDR3 region is CASSQGASQETQYF. Here the CDR3 DNA reads TGTGCCAGCAGCCAGGGGGCTAGCCAAGAGACCCAGTACTTC.